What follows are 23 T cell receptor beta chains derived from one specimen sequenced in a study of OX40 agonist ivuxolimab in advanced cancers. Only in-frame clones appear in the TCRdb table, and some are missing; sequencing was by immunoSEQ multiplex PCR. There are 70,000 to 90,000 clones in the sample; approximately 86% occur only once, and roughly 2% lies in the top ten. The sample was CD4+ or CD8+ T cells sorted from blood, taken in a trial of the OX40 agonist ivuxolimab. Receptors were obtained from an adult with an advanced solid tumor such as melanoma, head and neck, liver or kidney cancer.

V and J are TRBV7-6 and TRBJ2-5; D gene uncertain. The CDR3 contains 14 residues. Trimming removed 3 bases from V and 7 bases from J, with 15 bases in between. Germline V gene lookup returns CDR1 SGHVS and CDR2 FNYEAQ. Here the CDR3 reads CASSLNLRVGTQYF. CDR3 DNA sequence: TGTGCCAGCAGCTTGAATTTAAGGGTCGGGACCCAGTACTTC.

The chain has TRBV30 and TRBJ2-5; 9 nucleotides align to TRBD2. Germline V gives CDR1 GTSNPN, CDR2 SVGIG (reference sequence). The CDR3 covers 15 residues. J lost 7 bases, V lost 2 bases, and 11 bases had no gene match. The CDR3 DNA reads TGTGCCTGGAGTAGTCTAGCGGGGAACAGGGGGACCCAGTACTTC. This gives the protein CAWSSLAGNRGTQYF.

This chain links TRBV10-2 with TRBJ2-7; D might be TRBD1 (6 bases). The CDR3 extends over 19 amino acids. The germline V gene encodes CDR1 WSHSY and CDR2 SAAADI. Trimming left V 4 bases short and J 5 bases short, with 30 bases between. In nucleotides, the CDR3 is TGCGCCAGCAGTGTCCCGATTTCATCCCCGGGACACAAATCAGACGAGCAGTACTTC. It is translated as CASSVPISSPGHKSDEQYF.

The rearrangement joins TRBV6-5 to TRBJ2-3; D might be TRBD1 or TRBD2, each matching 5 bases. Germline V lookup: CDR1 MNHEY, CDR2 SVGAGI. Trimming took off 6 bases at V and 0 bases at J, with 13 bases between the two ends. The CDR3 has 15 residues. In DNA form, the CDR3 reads TGTGCCAGCAGGTACAGGTCGGGAAGCACAGATACGCAGTATTTT. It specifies CASRYRSGSTDTQYF.

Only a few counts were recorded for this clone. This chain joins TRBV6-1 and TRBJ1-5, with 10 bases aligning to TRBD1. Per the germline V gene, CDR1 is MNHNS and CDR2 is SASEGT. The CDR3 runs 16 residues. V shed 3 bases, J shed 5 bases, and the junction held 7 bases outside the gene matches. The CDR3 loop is CASSDRDRGMDQPQHF. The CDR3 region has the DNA TGTGCCAGCAGTGACCGGGACAGGGGCATGGATCAGCCCCAGCATTTT.

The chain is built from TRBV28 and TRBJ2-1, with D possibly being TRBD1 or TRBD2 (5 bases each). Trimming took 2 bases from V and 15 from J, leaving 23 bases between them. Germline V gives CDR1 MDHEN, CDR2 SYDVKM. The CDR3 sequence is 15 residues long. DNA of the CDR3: TGTGCCAGCAGTTTAGGGCTCTCCACTCGACGGGGCCGGTTCTTC. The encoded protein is CASSLGLSTRRGRFF.

The CDR3 nucleotides read TGCGCCAGCTCCGGGGGCTACGGCGAGCAGTACTTC. This codes for CASSGGYGEQYF. This chain connects TRBV10-2 to TRBJ2-7, with D possibly being TRBD1 or TRBD2 (6 bases each). Germline CDR1 is WSHSY and CDR2 is SAAADI. The CDR3 is made up of 12 amino acids. Trimming shortened V by 8 bases and J by 6 bases, and 14 bases separated the two germline ends.

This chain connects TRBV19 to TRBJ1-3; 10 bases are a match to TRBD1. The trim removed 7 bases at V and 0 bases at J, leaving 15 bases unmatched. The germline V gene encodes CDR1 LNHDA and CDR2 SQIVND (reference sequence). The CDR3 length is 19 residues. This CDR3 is CASTRRGTGALDSGNTIYF. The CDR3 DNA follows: TGTGCCAGTACGAGGAGGGGGACAGGGGCACTCGACTCTGGAAACACCATATATTTT.

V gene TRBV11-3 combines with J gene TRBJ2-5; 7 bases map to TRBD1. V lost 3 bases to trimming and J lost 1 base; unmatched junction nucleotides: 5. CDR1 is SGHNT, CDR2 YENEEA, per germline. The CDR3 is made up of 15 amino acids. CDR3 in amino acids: CASSLGDSSQETQYF. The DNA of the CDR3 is TGTGCCAGCAGCTTGGGGGACAGCAGCCAAGAGACCCAGTACTTC.

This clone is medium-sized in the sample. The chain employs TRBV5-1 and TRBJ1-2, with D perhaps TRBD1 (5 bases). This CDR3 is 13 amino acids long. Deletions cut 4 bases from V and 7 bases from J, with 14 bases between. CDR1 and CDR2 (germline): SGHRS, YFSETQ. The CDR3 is CASSTSGTLGYTF. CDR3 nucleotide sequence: TGCGCCAGCAGCACTTCCGGGACGCTTGGCTACACCTTC.

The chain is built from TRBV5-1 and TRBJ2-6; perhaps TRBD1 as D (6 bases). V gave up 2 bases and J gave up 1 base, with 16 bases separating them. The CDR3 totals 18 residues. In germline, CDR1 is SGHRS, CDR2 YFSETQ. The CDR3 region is CASSLQGYGNSGANVLTF. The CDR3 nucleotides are TGCGCCAGCAGCTTACAGGGATATGGTAATTCTGGGGCCAACGTCCTGACTTTC.

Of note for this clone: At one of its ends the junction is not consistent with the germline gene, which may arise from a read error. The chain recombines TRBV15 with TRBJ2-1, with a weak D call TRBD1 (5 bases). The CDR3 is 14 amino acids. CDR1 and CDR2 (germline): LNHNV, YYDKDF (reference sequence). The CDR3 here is CTTSRDPTSGEQFF. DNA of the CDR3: TGTACCACCAGCAGGGATCCAACGTCGGGTGAGCAGTTCTTC.

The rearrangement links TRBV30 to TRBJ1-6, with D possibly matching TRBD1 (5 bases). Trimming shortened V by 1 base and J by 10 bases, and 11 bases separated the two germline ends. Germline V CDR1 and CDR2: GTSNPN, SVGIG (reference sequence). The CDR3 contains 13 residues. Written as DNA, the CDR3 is TGTGCCTGGAGTGGATGGGACGGATCACCCCTCCACTTT. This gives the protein CAWSGWDGSPLHF.

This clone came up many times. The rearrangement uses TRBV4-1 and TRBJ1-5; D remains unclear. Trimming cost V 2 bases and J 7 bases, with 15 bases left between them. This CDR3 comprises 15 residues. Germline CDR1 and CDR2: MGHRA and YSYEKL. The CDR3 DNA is TGCGCCAGCAGCCAATCCTGGAGCGTGAGCCAGCCCCAGCATTTT. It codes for CASSQSWSVSQPQHF.

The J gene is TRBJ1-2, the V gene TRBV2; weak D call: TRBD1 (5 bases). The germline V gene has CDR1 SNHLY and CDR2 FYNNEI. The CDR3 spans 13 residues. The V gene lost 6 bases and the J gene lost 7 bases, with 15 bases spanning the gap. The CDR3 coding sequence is TGTGCCAGCAGGCCTCAGGGATCTGCTGGCTACACCTTC. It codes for CASRPQGSAGYTF.

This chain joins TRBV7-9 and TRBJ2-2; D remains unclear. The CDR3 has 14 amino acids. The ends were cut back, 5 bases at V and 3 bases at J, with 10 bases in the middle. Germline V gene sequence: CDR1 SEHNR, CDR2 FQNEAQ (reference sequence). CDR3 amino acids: CASSPRADTGELFF. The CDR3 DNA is TGTGCCAGCAGCCCCCGGGCGGACACCGGGGAGCTGTTTTTT.

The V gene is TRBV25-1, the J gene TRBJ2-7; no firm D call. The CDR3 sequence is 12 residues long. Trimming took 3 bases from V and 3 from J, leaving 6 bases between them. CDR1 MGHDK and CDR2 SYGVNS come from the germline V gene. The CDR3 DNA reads TGTGCCAGCAGTGATCCCTTCTACGAGCAGTACTTC. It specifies CASSDPFYEQYF.

In DNA form, the CDR3 reads TGTGCCAGCAGCCCACTAGCGGGTGCATACAATGAGCAGTTCTTC. Translating gives CASSPLAGAYNEQFF. The rearrangement links TRBV11-2 to TRBJ2-1; TRBD2 aligns across 9 bases. Germline CDR1 is SGHAT and CDR2 is FQNNGV. The V and J ends lost 5 bases and 4 bases, in that order; junction bases with no gene match: 6. The CDR3 runs to 15 residues.

In DNA, the CDR3 is TGTGCCAGCACCGGGACAGGGGGCTCCTACAATGAGCAGTTCTTC. This translates into CASTGTGGSYNEQFF. The chain is built from TRBV6-6 and TRBJ2-1, with TRBD1 matching 11 bases. CDR3 size: 15 residues. Germline V CDR1 and CDR2: MNHNY, SVGAGI (reference sequence). Unmatched junction bases numbered 2, after V lost 7 bases and J lost 0 bases.

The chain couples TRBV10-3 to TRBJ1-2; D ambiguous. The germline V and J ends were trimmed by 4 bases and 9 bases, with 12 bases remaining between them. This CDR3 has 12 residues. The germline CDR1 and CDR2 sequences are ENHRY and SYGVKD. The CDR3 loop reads CAISAPKESYTF. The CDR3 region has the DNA TGTGCCATCAGTGCTCCTAAAGAGAGCTACACCTTC.

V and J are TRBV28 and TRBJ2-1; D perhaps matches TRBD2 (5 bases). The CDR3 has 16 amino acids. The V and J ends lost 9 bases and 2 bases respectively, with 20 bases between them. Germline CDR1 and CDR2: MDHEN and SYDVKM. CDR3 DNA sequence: TGTGCCAGTTCCCCCCATCGGGGTCAAACCTACAATGAGCAGTTCTTC. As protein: CASSPHRGQTYNEQFF.

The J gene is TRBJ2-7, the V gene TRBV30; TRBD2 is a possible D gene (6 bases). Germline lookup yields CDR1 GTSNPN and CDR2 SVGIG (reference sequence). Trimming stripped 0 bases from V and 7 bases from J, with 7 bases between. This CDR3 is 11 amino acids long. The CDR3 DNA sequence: TGTGCCTGGAGTGTTGGGGGGGAGCAGTACTTC. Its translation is CAWSVGGEQYF.

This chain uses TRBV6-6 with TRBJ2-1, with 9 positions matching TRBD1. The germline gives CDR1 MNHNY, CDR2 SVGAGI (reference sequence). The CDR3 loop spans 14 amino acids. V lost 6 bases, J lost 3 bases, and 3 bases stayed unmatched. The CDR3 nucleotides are TGTGCCAGCAGGAGGGACAGGGACTACAATGAGCAGTTCTTC. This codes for CASRRDRDYNEQFF.